This T cell receptor (beta chain) was documented in a study of cytomegalovirus exposure and HLA in healthy donors. This CDR3 has 15 amino acids. Germline V gene sequence: CDR1 SGHVS, CDR2 FQNEAQ. V lost 4 bases, J lost 7 bases, and 17 bases lay in between. Notes on this clone: Its antigen is unidentified.

With 60 Vbeta and 13 Jbeta primers, the PCR was carried out. Here immunoSEQ multiplex PCR was the method, and the copy in TCRdb shows in-frame clones only, minus some. The table has approximately 140,000 clones, about 80% seen once. Study-level results: Several of the most significant clusters appeared, in a later analysis, to be linked to common viral pathogens.

This sequence joins TRBV7-8 and TRBJ2-1; the D gene is possibly TRBD2 (6 bases). Specimen: PBMCs. The sequence was collected from a male donor in good health and CMV-seropositive. The CDR3 reads CASSSYYAGKNEQFF. The CDR3 coding sequence is TGTGCCAGCAGCTCTTACTACGCGGGAAAGAATGAGCAGTTCTTC.